The rows below give T cell receptor beta chains drawn from one sample of a study of graft-versus-host responses after intestinal transplantation. Profiling relied on immunoSEQ multiplex PCR, and the TCRdb table lists in-frame clones only, not all of them. Of some 110,000 clones in the sample, 93% were seen once. No cognate antigen is known for these TCRs. The sample here was unstimulated CD8+ T cells sorted from spleen or lymph node cells, taken before transplant. These receptors all stem from a human donor who was the organ donor for an intestinal transplant. The CDR3 runs from the conserved cysteine through the conserved F or W.

J gene	V gene	CDR3 protein
TRBJ2-5	TRBV19	CASTHGGLQETQYF
TRBJ2-3	TRBV5-4	CASSSRVGGTDTQYF
.	TRBV4-1	CASTQAQGSSYEQYF
TRBJ2-1	TRBV2	CASSEAPRGGGNEQFF
TRBJ1-4	TRBV5-4	CASSLTSEDEKLFF
TRBJ2-4	TRBV19	CASSIIPGEAKNIQYF
TRBJ1-4	TRBV14	CASSRQGKDEKLFF
TRBJ1-4	TRBV7-2	CASSLYTGASEKLFF
TRBJ1-1	TRBV30	CAWSVWSGAEAFF
TRBJ2-1	TRBV4-3	CASSPGQGALNEQFF
TRBJ2-4	TRBV7-8	CASSPPGPQNIQYF
TRBJ1-2	TRBV5-4	CASTRGYGYTF
TRBJ1-5	TRBV19	CASSIQGFDQPQHF
TRBJ2-1	TRBV19	CASSMWGYNEQFF
TRBJ2-5	TRBV4-2	CASSQIPGGGETQYF
TRBJ2-2	TRBV2	CASSDYGGRRDTGELFF
TRBJ1-2	TRBV30	CAWSGYDGYTF
TRBJ2-1	TRBV19	CASSIGHNEQFF
TRBJ2-6	TRBV6-4	CASSDSAGAGANVLTF
TRBJ2-7	TRBV4-3	CASSQDSGWSYEQYF
TRBJ2-7	TRBV4-1	CASSHPDGIYEQYF
TRBJ2-2	TRBV7-2	CASSLVTGELFF
TRBJ1-4	TRBV28	CASTRGGWEKLFF
TRBJ2-1	TRBV30	CAWSGSSYNEQFF
TRBJ2-7	TRBV29-1	CSVGGSLYEQYF
TRBJ2-3	TRBV9	CASSESLPGAPDTQYF
TRBJ2-3	TRBV2	CASQSLYMETTPWAHGDTQYF
TRBJ1-1	TRBV5-4	CASSFTGLNTEAFF
TRBJ2-3	TRBV28	CASSPTGTEFTDTQYF
TRBJ2-7	TRBV28	CASSGTSGSLSYEQYF
TRBJ1-1	TRBV20-1	CSAVQGTEAFF
TRBJ2-7	TRBV9	CASSPRDVAYEQYF
TRBJ1-2	TRBV9	CASSVGPGNYGYTF
TRBJ2-1	TRBV9	CASSVAGSPYNEQFF
TRBJ1-2	TRBV23-1	CASSRWTEMCYTF
TRBJ1-5	TRBV19	CASTPIRQGGPSQPQHF
TRBJ2-3	TRBV9	CASRPGGLDTQYF
TRBJ2-7	TRBV27	CASSPVRTPYEQYF
TRBJ2-1	TRBV19	CASSLSGSSSYNEQFF
TRBJ2-5	TRBV6-5	CASSYLAHQETQYF
TRBJ2-1	TRBV15	CATRSLWSGGQDNEQFF
TRBJ2-3	TRBV28	CASGAGIPPDTQYF
TRBJ2-1	TRBV28	CASKSRDGYNEQFF
TRBJ2-1	TRBV2	CASSEEGSEEQFF
TRBJ2-7	TRBV4-1	CASSQGASYEQYF
TRBJ1-5	TRBV19	CASSPRQGSMWKPQHF